This T cell receptor beta chain was sequenced in a study of CD8 T cells in Susac syndrome (dated 2019 in TCRdb). In the study overall: Of the Susac syndrome patients who were sequenced, about 6 had clinically active disease and 8 or 9 were in clinical remission. At blood withdrawal, Susac syndrome patients were therapy-naive, treated with corticosteroids (with IVIg additionally given to some), or treated with IVIg alone. Whether CD8+ T cell activation and differentiation in Susac syndrome was antigen driven was tested using repertoire sequencing.

Peripheral blood CD8+ and CD4+ T cells from healthy donors, Susac syndrome patients and multiple sclerosis patients were profiled using high-throughput TCR beta sequencing. Susac syndrome patients met recently defined diagnostic criteria for definite or probable disease. CD8+ TEMRA cells were enriched by FACS, while bulk CD8+ and CD4+ T cells were purified by magnetic negative isolation. Blood was drawn into EDTA tubes, processed within 24 hours, and PBMCs were isolated by density gradient centrifugation. PBMCs intended for TCR sequencing were frozen in liquid nitrogen and were later thawed in a 37 degrees C water bath. A purity of at least 90% was achieved for sorted or isolated CD4+, CD8+ and CD8+ TEMRA cells. With respect to this clonotype: Its binding antigen is unknown. No quality values exist for individual bases; no much larger clone is one base distant.

At the junction V is shortened by 4 bases and J by 7 bases, with 11 bases in between. The CDR3 sequence holds 13 residues, the cysteine and phenylalanine included. CDR3 DNA is the only sequence kept; it has 39 bases, read in frame from the first base. The study at large found these results: In the CD4+ T cell repertoire of Susac syndrome patients, clonal expansion was not detected. The study acknowledged that relatively few individuals were included in the TCR sequencing and HLA analysis.

RNA was extracted using the RNeasy kit, and roughly 0.45 to 1 microgram was reverse transcribed with random hexamers. The immunoSEQ multiplex PCR assay, covering 54 Vbeta and 13 Jbeta segments, was used to amplify TCR beta CDR3 regions. PCR amplification bias was corrected using a synthetic template baseline for primer optimization and computational correction. In the original analysis: Only productive sequences were kept, with reads annotated to V, D and J genes according to IMGT and analyzed in immunoSEQ Analyzer. Clonality was computed as one minus Shannon entropy normalized by log2 of the number of productive unique sequences. For each patient and control, public and private clones were evaluated within the 100 most prevalent clones. Clones were defined as Susac-specific if absent from the healthy and MS cohorts, from around 1,100 published viral clones and from other ImmuneACCESS disease sequences. TCRdb reprocessing: public reads trimmed at Q25 with fastp, clones called with MiXCR, in-frame beta chains kept. Each record represents a unique CDR3 protein, reported with the most common genes and DNA among its rows. The authors' filters were not applied to this entry. In all, the sample holds under 200,000 distinct CDR3 sequences, and under 95% of those were seen once. The ten largest clones capture 0.12% of the sample.

The chain couples TRBV12-3 or TRBV12-4 to TRBJ2-1; matching of 7 bases hints at TRBD1 as the D gene. The sample was CD4+ T cells from PBMCs. This sequence originates from a human donor with Susac syndrome. Here is the DNA: TGTGCCAGCAGTTCGACAGGGAGGAATGAGCAGTTCTTC. Its coded protein is CASSSTGRNEQFF.